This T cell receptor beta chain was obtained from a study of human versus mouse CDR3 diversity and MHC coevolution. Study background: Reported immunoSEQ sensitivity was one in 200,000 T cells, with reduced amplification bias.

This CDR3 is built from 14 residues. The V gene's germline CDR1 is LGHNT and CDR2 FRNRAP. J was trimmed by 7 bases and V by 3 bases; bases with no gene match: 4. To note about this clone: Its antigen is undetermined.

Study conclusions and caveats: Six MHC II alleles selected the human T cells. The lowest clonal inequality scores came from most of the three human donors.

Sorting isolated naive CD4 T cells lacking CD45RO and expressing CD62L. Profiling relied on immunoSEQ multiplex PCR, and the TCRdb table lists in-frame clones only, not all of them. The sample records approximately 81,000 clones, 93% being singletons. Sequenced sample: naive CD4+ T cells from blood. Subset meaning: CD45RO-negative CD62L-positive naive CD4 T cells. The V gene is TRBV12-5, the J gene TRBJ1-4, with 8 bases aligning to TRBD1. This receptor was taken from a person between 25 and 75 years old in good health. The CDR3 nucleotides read TGTGCTAGTGGTTTAGGGACAGGCGTTGAAAAACTGTTTTTT. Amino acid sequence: CASGLGTGVEKLFF.